This entry concerns a single T cell receptor beta chain. The protocol was immunoSEQ multiplex PCR, while the TCRdb copy is restricted to in-frame clones and leaves out a portion. This sample has 55,000 to 75,000 clones, with roughly nine tenths found just once. The germline CDR1 and CDR2 sequences are SGHRS and YFSETQ. Trimming left V 4 bases short and J 0 bases short, with 8 bases between. CDR3 length: 14 residues. This sample is drawn from a study of T cell changes during pregnancy in multiple sclerosis. The sample was peripheral blood, taken after pregnancy. The rearrangement uses TRBV5-1 and TRBJ1-3; D call uncertain. The receptor's source is a female donor in good health, enrolled as a control in a pregnancy study. The CDR3 protein is CASSPTFSGNTIYF. In DNA, the CDR3 is TGCGCCAGCAGCCCGACATTCTCTGGAAACACCATATATTTT. Full variable domain (rest looked up from reference TRBV5-1 and TRBJ1-3): KAGVTQTPRYLIKTRGQQVTLSCSPISGHRSVSWYQQTPGQGLQFLFEYFSETQRNKGNFPGRFSGRQFSNSRSEMNVSTLELGDSALYLCASSPTFSGNTIYFGEGSWLTVV.